The T cell receptor beta chain described here comes from a study of early T cells in non-severe SARS-CoV-2 infection. Study-wide context: Sequencing of unsorted whole blood was done on bulk RNA, leaving chains unpaired.

Study-wide results and caveats: Private and CD4 specificities were missed by VDJdb matching, skewed to anti-spike CD8.

Researchers attached unique molecular identifiers to individual cDNA molecules. TCRdb reanalysed the 5' RACE reads using MiXCR and keeps one entry per CDR3 protein. The sample has 85,000 to 120,000 distinct CDR3 sequences, about an eighth seen once. Ten or more counts support this clonotype. The antigen is not known. The receptor was isolated from an adult who was a healthcare worker with PCR-confirmed SARS-CoV-2 infection or an uninfected control (not recorded which). Input material: whole blood.

The CDR3 DNA is TGCGCCAGCAGCCAGACTAGCGGCCATCGGGGGGATACGCAGTATTTT. It translates to CASSQTSGHRGDTQYF. V usage is TRBV4-1 and J usage is TRBJ2-3, with 9 bases that match TRBD2. Germline lookup yields CDR1 MGHRA and CDR2 YSYEKL. V lost 3 bases to trimming and J lost 6 bases; unmatched junction nucleotides: 10. This CDR3 spans 16 amino acids.